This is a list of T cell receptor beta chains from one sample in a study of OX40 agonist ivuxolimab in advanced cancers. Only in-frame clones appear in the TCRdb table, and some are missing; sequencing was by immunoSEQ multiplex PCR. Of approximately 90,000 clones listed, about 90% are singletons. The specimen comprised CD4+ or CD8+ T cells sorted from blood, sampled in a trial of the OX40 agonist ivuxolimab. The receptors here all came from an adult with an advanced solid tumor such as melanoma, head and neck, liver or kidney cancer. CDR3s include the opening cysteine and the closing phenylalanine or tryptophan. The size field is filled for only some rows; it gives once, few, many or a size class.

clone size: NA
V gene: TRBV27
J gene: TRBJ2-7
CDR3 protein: CASSLSGEAYEQYF

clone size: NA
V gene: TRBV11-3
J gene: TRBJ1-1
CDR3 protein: CASSLDGTGVYGTEAFF

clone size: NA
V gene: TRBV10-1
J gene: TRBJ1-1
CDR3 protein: CASSGMANTEAFF

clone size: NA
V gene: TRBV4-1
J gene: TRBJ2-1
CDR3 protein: CASSQGDGNNEQFF

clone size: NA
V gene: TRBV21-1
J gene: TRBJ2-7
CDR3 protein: CASSRLTGTSSYEQYF

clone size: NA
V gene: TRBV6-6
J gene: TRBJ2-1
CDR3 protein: CASRPRGVNNEQFF

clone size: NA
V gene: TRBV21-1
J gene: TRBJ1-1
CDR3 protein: CASSKEAAGGSWNTEAFF

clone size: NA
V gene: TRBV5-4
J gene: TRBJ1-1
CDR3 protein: CASSPLWGDPNTEAFF

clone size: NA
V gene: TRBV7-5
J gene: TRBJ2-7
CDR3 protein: CARSVGLAGAAEQYF

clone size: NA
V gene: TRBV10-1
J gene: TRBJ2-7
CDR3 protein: CASSAGPTGEQYF

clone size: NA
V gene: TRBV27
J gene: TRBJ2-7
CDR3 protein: CASSSGGGEQYF

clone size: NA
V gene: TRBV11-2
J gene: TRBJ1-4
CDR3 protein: CASRLTATNEKLFF

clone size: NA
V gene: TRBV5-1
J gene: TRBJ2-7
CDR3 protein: CASSFQGGGEQYF

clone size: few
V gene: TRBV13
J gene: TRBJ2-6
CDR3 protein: CASSVSGANVLTF

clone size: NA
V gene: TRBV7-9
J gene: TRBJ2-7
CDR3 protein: CASRQVGEASYEQYF

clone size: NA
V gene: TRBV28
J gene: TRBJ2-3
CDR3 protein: CASSFGVAQYF

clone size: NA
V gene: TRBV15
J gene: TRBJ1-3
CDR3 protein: CATSRAVGGISGNTIYF

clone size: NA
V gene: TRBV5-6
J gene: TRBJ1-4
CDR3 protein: CASSPGQGNEKLFF

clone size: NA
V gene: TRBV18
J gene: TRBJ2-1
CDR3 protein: CASSPSSHSYNEQFF

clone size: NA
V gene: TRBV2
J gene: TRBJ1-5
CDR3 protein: CASRGTGSGQPQHF

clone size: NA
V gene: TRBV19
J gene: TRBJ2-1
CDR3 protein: CASSIASGNYNEQFF

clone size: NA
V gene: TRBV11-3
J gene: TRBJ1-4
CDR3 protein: CASSLTPGTGNEKLFF

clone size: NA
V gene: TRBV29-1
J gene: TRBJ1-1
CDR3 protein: CSVVTGFTEAFF

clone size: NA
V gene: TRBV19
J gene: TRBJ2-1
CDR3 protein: CASSWGPGGGNEQFF

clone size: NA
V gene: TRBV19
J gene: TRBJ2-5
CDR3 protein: CASTGTGQETQYF

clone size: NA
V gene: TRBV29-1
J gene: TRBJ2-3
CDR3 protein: CSVPTAGGFTDTQYF

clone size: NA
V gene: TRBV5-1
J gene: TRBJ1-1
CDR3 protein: CASSLELANTEAFF

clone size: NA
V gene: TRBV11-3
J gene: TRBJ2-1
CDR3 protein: CASSLDWGTYNEQFF

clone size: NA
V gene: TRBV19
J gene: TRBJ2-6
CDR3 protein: CASRPRTSTSSGANVLTF

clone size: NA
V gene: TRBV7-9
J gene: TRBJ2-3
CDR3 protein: CASSRGTGGADTQYF

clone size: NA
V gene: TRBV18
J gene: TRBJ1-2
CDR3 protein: CASSPGTPYGYTF

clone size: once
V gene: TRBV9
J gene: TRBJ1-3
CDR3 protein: CASSVGQGGNTIYF

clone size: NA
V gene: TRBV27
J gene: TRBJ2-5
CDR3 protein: CASSLALAGVETQYF

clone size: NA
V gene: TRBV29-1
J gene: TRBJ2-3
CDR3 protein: CSVEPGQGTDTQYF

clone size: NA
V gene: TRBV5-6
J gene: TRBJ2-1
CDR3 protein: CASSLAGSRNEQFF

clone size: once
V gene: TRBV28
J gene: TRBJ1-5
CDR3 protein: CASSNLQGDSNQPQHF

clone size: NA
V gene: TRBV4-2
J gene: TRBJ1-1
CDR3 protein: CASSQDLTGGSGNTEAFF

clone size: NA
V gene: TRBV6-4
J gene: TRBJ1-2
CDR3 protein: CASSAGTGSNYGYTF

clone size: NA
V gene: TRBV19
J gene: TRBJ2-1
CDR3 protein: CASNGRNSYNEQFF

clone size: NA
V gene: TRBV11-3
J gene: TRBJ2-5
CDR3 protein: CASSLGQFSETQYF

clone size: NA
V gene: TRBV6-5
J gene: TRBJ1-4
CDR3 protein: CASSHGQGRNEKLFF

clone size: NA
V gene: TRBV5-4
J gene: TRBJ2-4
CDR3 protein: CASSLGGKNIQYF

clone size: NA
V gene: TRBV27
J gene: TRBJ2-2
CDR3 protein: CASRADRGGELFF

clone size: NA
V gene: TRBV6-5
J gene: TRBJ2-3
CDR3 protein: CASSYSGRHSTDTQYF

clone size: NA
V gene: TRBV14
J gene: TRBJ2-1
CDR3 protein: CASSQEGTSEYNEQFF

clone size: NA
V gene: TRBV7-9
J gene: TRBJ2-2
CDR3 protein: CASSFVRDRGTGELFF

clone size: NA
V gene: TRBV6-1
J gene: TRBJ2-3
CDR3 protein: CASSDLAGGADTQYF

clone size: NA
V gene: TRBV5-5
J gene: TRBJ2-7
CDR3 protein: CASSFRTGNYEQYF

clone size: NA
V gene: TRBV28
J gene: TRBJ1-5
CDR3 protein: CASSLAGGVNQPQHF

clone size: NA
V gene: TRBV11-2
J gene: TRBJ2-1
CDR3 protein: CASTPPGLAGGVYNEQFF

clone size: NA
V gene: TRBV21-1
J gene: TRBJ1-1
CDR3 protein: CASSGRGTNTEAFF

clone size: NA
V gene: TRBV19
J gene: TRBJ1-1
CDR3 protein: CASSMETGVGFMTEAFF

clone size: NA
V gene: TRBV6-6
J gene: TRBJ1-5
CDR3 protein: CASAGQGVNQPQHF